Reported below is one T cell receptor beta chain. Its antigen is not known. These data belong to a study of T cell responses to AZD1222 COVID-19 vaccine. Study-level points and caveats: It should be noted that donors were predominantly white British and more often female, and clonal diversity was possibly underestimated. Recipients of two AZD1222 doses showed rising Spike-specific TCR breadth and depth. Reportedly, nearly half of unique spike TCRs recognized epitopes outside B.1.351/B.1.1.7 mutations.

The CDR3 is 15 amino acids. Trimming cost V 2 bases and J 4 bases, with 12 bases left between them. CDR1 and CDR2 from the germline V gene are LNHDA and SQIVND (reference sequence). TCRdb's copy holds only in-frame clones and misses some; the assay was immunoSEQ multiplex PCR. The sample consists of around 59,000 clones, about 91% of them appearing once. The clonotype originates from an adult who received the AZD1222 COVID-19 vaccine. The genes are TRBV19 and TRBJ2-1; tentative D call: TRBD2 (6 bases). This specimen consisted of peripheral blood, obtained 28 days after the second AZD1222 dose. DNA for the CDR3: TGTGCCAGTAGTATATTGGGGGGAAGGTACAATGAGCAGTTCTTC. Its translation is CASSILGGRYNEQFF.